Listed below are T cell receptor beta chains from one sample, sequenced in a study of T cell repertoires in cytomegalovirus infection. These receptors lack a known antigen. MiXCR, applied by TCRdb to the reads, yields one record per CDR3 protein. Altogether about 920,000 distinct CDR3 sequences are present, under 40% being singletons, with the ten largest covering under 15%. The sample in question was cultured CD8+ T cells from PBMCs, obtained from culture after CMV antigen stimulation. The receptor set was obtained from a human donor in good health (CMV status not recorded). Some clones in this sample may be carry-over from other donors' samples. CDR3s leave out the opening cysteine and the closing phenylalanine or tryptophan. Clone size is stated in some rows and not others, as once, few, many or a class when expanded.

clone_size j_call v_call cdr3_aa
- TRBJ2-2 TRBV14 ASSQIAGWELF
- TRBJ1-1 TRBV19 ASRKGAAEAF
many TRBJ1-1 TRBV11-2 ASSLISATEAF
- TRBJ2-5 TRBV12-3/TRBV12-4 ASSSPTSYLQETQY
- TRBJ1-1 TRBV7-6 ASSNGRYRNTEAF
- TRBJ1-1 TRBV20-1 SARGYMSPSAGGTEAF
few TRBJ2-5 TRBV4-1 ASSHLTSGGQETQY
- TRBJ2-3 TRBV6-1 AGSRDSYYTDTQY
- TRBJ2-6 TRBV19 ASTPGQGSGANVLT
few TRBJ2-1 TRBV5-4 ASSDISGLSYNEQF
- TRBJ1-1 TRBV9 ASSFLGDTEAF
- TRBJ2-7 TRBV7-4 ASSWGGRIYEQY
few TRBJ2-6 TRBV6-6 ASSSGQGLFREGANVLT
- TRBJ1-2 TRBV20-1 SARDGPRHGYT
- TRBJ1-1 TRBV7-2 ASTIDWGFRGATEAF
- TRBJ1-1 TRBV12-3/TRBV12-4 ASIQGGWSEAF
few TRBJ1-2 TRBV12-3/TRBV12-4 ASSLAPSGGFYGYT
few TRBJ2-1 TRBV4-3 ASSHTGTSGVGEQF
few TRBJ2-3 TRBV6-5 ASSSLGTSGGASTDTQY
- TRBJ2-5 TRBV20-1 SARHQWDLNQETQY
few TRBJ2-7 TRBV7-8 ASSGDRSSYEQY
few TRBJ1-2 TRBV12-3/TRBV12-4 ASSPRGGYWGGYT
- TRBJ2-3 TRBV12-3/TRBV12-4 ASSYLADTDTQY
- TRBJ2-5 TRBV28 ASTTNGLAEETQY
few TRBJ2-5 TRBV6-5 ASKYRGGILQETQY
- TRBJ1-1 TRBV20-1 SARDLEVRRVEAF
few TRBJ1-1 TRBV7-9 ASSLQEWVLEERGDTEAF
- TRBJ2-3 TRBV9 ASSVGDLSTDTQY
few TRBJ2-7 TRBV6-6 ASSSGQGLTYEQY
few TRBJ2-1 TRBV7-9 ASSPGTSRSSYNEQF
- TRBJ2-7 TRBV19 ASTKWGEQGYEQY
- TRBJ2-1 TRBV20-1 SARSSQDRYNEQF
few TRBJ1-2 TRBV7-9 ASSEPGTHYGYT
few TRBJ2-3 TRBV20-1 SARGVFTGLPLTDTQY
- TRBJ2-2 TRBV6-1 ASRGISGVYRPELF
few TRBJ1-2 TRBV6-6 ASSYSPNYGYT
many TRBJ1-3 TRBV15 ATSRDRNRGNTIY
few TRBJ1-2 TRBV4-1 ASSQGIMGGGDYGYT
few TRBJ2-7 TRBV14 ASSLRRVYEQY
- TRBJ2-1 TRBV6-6 ASSDAAGGPLSEQF
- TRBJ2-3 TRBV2 ASSDPRTGETSSTDTQY
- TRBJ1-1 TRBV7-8 ASSLVGEAEAF
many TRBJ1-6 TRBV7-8 ASSLKGNSPLH
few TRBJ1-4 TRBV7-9 ASSQDSDEKLF
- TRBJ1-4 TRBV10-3 ANSAATVNEKLF
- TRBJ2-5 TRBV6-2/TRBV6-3 ASSSRIRTSGGAVETQY
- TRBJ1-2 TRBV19 ASRPWGFAYGYT
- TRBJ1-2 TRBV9 VSSVEAGPVRDSTNYGYT
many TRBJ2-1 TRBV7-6 ASSSTSGGATYNEQF
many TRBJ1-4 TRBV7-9 ASSSSDSTNEKLF
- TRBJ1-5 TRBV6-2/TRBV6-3 ASSYGMRGPRGQPQH